The rows below give T cell receptor beta chains drawn from one sample of a study of long-term antiretroviral therapy in people with HIV. Sequenced by immunoSEQ multiplex PCR; TCRdb stores in-frame clones only, minus some. The sample lists several thousand clones, about 80% occurring once. The material sequenced was unsorted PBMCs, taken 0.4 years before starting antiretroviral therapy. The receptors derive from a man aged 25-45 years with HIV. Each CDR3 is given with its conserved first and last residue. Fields, in order: D gene, V gene, J gene, clone size, CDR3 DNA, CDR3 protein. A D gene is named only where the DNA matches it firmly. Clone size appears in some rows only: once, few, many, or a class for an expanded clone.

>TRBD1|TRBV5-1|TRBJ2-3|.
TGCGCCAGCAGCGATACAGGGGATGGTACGCAGTATTTT
CASSDTGDGTQYF
>.|TRBV7-2|TRBJ2-7|once
TGTGCCAGCAGCTTAGAGGGACGTAATACCTACGAGCAGTACTTC
CASSLEGRNTYEQYF
>TRBD1|TRBV14|TRBJ2-7|.
TGTGCCAGCAGCCTATCCGGACAGGGGGAGCAGTACTTC
CASSLSGQGEQYF
>.|TRBV6-1|TRBJ1-6|.
TGTGCCAGCAGTGAACTAGAGGGAAGGCCACCCCTCCACTTT
CASSELEGRPPLHF
>TRBD1|TRBV28|TRBJ1-2|.
TGTGCCAGCAGTTTAGGGGGACAGGGTTACTATGGCTACACCTTC
CASSLGGQGYYGYTF
>.|TRBV6-1|TRBJ2-3|.
TGTGCCTCGGTGAAGGGGGGCACAGATACGCAGTATTTT
CASVKGGTDTQYF
>.|TRBV2|TRBJ1-2|.
TGTGCCAGCAGAGTAATTGGCGCGAACTATGGCTACACCTTC
CASRVIGANYGYTF
>TRBD1|TRBV4-1|TRBJ1-1|.
TGCGCCAGCAGCTTGACAGGGAGCATGAACACTGAAGCTTTCTTT
CASSLTGSMNTEAFF
>.|TRBV27|TRBJ2-1|.
TGTGCCAGCAGTTTATCCAGGGGAGGAAATGAGCAGTTCTTC
CASSLSRGGNEQFF
>.|TRBV6-1|TRBJ2-2|few
TGTGCCAGCAGTGTAGATGATACGGGCTTGGTCGTGAACACCGGGGAGCTGTTTTTT
CASSVDDTGLVVNTGELFF
>.|TRBV7-2|TRBJ1-4|.
TGTGCCAGCAGCCCCGGTGGGGGGAATGAAAAACTGTTTTTT
CASSPGGGNEKLFF
>TRBD2|TRBV5-4|TRBJ2-3|.
TGTGCCAGCAGCTTGGGGGGTGGACTAGCGGGAGGCTACACAGATACGCAGTATTTT
CASSLGGGLAGGYTDTQYF
>.|TRBV10-3|TRBJ2-1|.
TGTGCCATCAGTGCCGGCGACAGGCCGCCCAATGAGCAGTTCTTC
CAISAGDRPPNEQFF
>TRBD2|TRBV11-2|TRBJ2-3|.
TGTGCCAGCAGCCGGCGGGGGACTGGCACAGATACGCAGTATTTT
CASSRRGTGTDTQYF
>.|TRBV27|TRBJ2-7|.
TGTGCCAGCAGTCTTCAGGAGCCCTACGAGCAGTACTTC
CASSLQEPYEQYF
>.|TRBV7-5|TRBJ2-3|.
TGTGCCCAAAGCAGGGTTTGGGATACGCAGTATTTT
CAQSRVWDTQYF
>TRBD2|TRBV5-1|TRBJ2-5|.
TGCGCCAGCAGCGATGCGGGACTAGGGAGAGAGACCCAGTACTTC
CASSDAGLGRETQYF
>TRBD1|TRBV28|TRBJ1-5|.
TGTGCCAGCAACCCTGGAGGGGGCAACCAGCCCCAGCATTTT
CASNPGGGNQPQHF
>TRBD1|TRBV7-9|TRBJ2-5|.
TGTGCCAGCAGCTTACCCGGGGACAGGGGGCAAGAGACCCAGTACTTC
CASSLPGDRGQETQYF
>TRBD1|TRBV6-1|TRBJ2-7|few
TGTGCCAGCAGTGTTTGGACAGGGAGCTCCTACGAGCAGTACTTC
CASSVWTGSSYEQYF
>.|TRBV7-9|TRBJ1-5|.
TGTGCCAGCAGCTTAGCGCACGGGGGGATACCTAATCAGCCCCAGCATTTT
CASSLAHGGIPNQPQHF
>.|TRBV10-3|TRBJ1-1|.
TGTGCCATCAGCTTACAGCAGAACACTGAAGCTTTCTTT
CAISLQQNTEAFF
>.|TRBV6-6|TRBJ2-6|medium-sized
TGTGCCAGTCCGGCCAACGTCCTGACTTTC
CASPANVLTF
>.|TRBV28|TRBJ2-3|.
TGTGCCAGCACCGGGACCCAATCCACAGATACGCAGTATTTT
CASTGTQSTDTQYF
>.|TRBV5-1|TRBJ2-7|few
TGCGCCAGCAGAACTAAGAACGAGCAGTACTTC
CASRTKNEQYF
>TRBD1|TRBV18|TRBJ1-3|.
TGTGCCAGCTCATCATCACAGGGGGCAATTGGAAACACCATATATTTT
CASSSSQGAIGNTIYF
>TRBD1|TRBV6-5|TRBJ1-2|.
TGTGCCAGCAGTTACTCGACAGGGGCCTATGGCTACACCTTC
CASSYSTGAYGYTF